These T cell receptor beta chains were read from a single sample in a study of human T cells and chemical hapten exposure. MiXCR, run by TCRdb on the RACE reads, gives a single entry per CDR3 protein. The repertoire holds just over 350,000 distinct CDR3 sequences, with around 6% as singletons. The sequenced sample was whole blood, obtained in connection with sensitization to the hapten diphenylcyclopropenone (DPC). The origin of the receptors is a woman younger than 30 with alopecia areata. Some clones in this sample may be carry-over from other donors' samples. The conserved cysteine and the conserved F or W are not part of the CDR3 here. Only part of the rows carry a size: once, few, many, or a class if the clone is expanded.

cdr3_aa: SVVGGPGYT
clone_size: many
j_call: TRBJ1-2
v_call: TRBV29-1

cdr3_aa: ASSQVLAGIYEQY
clone_size: few
j_call: TRBJ2-7
v_call: TRBV4-3

cdr3_aa: ASSPGDSLTEAF
clone_size: many
j_call: TRBJ1-1
v_call: TRBV7-2

cdr3_aa: ASSIGLHTEAF
clone_size: few
j_call: TRBJ1-1
v_call: TRBV14

cdr3_aa: ASSLTWGTEAF
clone_size: few
j_call: TRBJ1-1
v_call: TRBV6-5

cdr3_aa: ASSTPGQASYEQY
clone_size: many
j_call: TRBJ2-7
v_call: TRBV28

cdr3_aa: SVEGGQGVSNSPLH
clone_size: -
j_call: TRBJ1-6
v_call: TRBV29-1

cdr3_aa: ASSTGTSGYTGELF
clone_size: -
j_call: TRBJ2-2
v_call: TRBV6-2/TRBV6-3

cdr3_aa: ASSLDTGAMNTEAF
clone_size: many
j_call: TRBJ1-1
v_call: TRBV5-1

cdr3_aa: SAAGEGNTEAF
clone_size: -
j_call: TRBJ1-1
v_call: TRBV20-1

cdr3_aa: ASNLGREKLF
clone_size: many
j_call: TRBJ1-4
v_call: TRBV28

cdr3_aa: ASSSDRDTGELF
clone_size: few
j_call: TRBJ2-2
v_call: TRBV7-9

cdr3_aa: ASSFGPELNTGELF
clone_size: few
j_call: TRBJ2-2
v_call: TRBV12-3/TRBV12-4

cdr3_aa: ASGLAPNTGELF
clone_size: few
j_call: TRBJ2-2
v_call: TRBV12-5

cdr3_aa: ASSQEKAGGHQF
clone_size: few
j_call: TRBJ2-1
v_call: TRBV4-3

cdr3_aa: ASSQDTAGNTEAF
clone_size: few
j_call: TRBJ1-1
v_call: TRBV4-3

cdr3_aa: ASSRGAGADTQY
clone_size: -
j_call: TRBJ2-3
v_call: TRBV7-9

cdr3_aa: ASSPSDRLDMGYT
clone_size: few
j_call: TRBJ1-2
v_call: TRBV18

cdr3_aa: ASSQALPRETRGTIY
clone_size: -
j_call: TRBJ1-3
v_call: TRBV4-3

cdr3_aa: ASSQDSPLSYEQY
clone_size: -
j_call: TRBJ2-7
v_call: TRBV4-2

cdr3_aa: ASSLDSLEQY
clone_size: many
j_call: TRBJ2-7
v_call: TRBV28

cdr3_aa: ASSSLATEQF
clone_size: few
j_call: TRBJ2-1
v_call: TRBV18

cdr3_aa: ATSRDTYYGGYT
clone_size: many
j_call: TRBJ1-2
v_call: TRBV15

cdr3_aa: ASSPWTSGGSPDTQY
clone_size: -
j_call: TRBJ2-3
v_call: TRBV4-1

cdr3_aa: ASSPFLVGVTDNEQF
clone_size: -
j_call: TRBJ2-1
v_call: TRBV7-3

cdr3_aa: ASSAGDEQF
clone_size: -
j_call: TRBJ2-1
v_call: TRBV9

cdr3_aa: ASSEGQARADTQY
clone_size: -
j_call: TRBJ2-3
v_call: TRBV28

cdr3_aa: ASSLDLPGKYEQY
clone_size: few
j_call: TRBJ2-7
v_call: TRBV11-2

cdr3_aa: ASSLVGDEAF
clone_size: many
j_call: TRBJ1-1
v_call: TRBV12-3/TRBV12-4

cdr3_aa: ASTLAGGSTEAF
clone_size: -
j_call: TRBJ1-1
v_call: TRBV5-4

cdr3_aa: ASSLLGGVSNSPLH
clone_size: many
j_call: TRBJ1-6
v_call: TRBV9

cdr3_aa: SVRGFQETQY
clone_size: few
j_call: TRBJ2-5
v_call: TRBV29-1

cdr3_aa: ASISGTSNYGYT
clone_size: few
j_call: TRBJ1-2
v_call: TRBV2

cdr3_aa: SARWGPSEIQPQH
clone_size: many
j_call: TRBJ1-5
v_call: TRBV20-1

cdr3_aa: ASSLGEDATNEKLF
clone_size: many
j_call: TRBJ1-4
v_call: TRBV12-3/TRBV12-4

cdr3_aa: ASSFDGQMWGYT
clone_size: few
j_call: TRBJ1-2
v_call: TRBV7-9

cdr3_aa: ASSLIAGEFSGNTIY
clone_size: few
j_call: TRBJ1-3
v_call: TRBV5-1

cdr3_aa: SARDWTGHTGELF
clone_size: many
j_call: TRBJ2-2
v_call: TRBV20-1

cdr3_aa: ASSQWELNEQF
clone_size: -
j_call: TRBJ2-1
v_call: TRBV4-2

cdr3_aa: SVEAASGGNTDTQY
clone_size: many
j_call: TRBJ2-3
v_call: TRBV29-1

cdr3_aa: ASSQETAANTGELF
clone_size: many
j_call: TRBJ2-2
v_call: TRBV4-3

cdr3_aa: ATARGLYGNTQY
clone_size: few
j_call: TRBJ2-3
v_call: TRBV12-5

cdr3_aa: ASSEAPGAFSTEAF
clone_size: few
j_call: TRBJ1-1
v_call: TRBV7-9

cdr3_aa: ASSEVGQGYEQY
clone_size: -
j_call: TRBJ2-7
v_call: TRBV6-1

cdr3_aa: ASSQEGTTTDTQY
clone_size: many
j_call: TRBJ2-3
v_call: TRBV3-1

cdr3_aa: ASSEEQGGQPQH
clone_size: many
j_call: TRBJ1-5
v_call: TRBV6-1

cdr3_aa: ASSYLSGSYEQY
clone_size: many
j_call: TRBJ2-7
v_call: TRBV6-5

cdr3_aa: ASSRLNSNTDTQY
clone_size: -
j_call: TRBJ2-3
v_call: TRBV14

cdr3_aa: ASAPLSDTQY
clone_size: few
j_call: TRBJ2-3
v_call: TRBV5-5

cdr3_aa: ASSLRGGPYIQY
clone_size: many
j_call: TRBJ2-4
v_call: TRBV11-2

cdr3_aa: ASRPSASTYNEQF
clone_size: -
j_call: TRBJ2-1
v_call: TRBV7-9

cdr3_aa: ASSWGQTSSNEQY
clone_size: few
j_call: TRBJ2-7
v_call: TRBV28